Listed here is a single TCR beta chain. The sample originates from a study of cytomegalovirus exposure and HLA in healthy donors. The PCR was carried out with 60 Vbeta primers and 13 Jbeta primers. Sequencing used immunoSEQ multiplex PCR; TCRdb keeps in-frame clones, though not all of them. The table lists approximately 170,000 clones, 80% to 90% of them singletons. Germline V gene sequence: CDR1 MDHEN, CDR2 SYDVKM. Trimming pared 6 bases from V and 6 bases from J, leaving 15 bases between. This CDR3 comprises 13 residues. What was sequenced was PBMCs. This clonotype was sampled from a male donor in good health and CMV-seronegative. The chain joins TRBV28 to TRBJ2-7; D is ambiguous. In DNA, the CDR3 is TGTGCCAGCAGCTCTATTTCCCCGGGCGAGCAGTACTTC. As protein: CASSSISPGEQYF. Supplemented by reference TRBV28 and TRBJ2-7, the full variable domain reads DVKVTQSSRYLVKRTGEKVFLECVQDMDHENMFWYRQDPGLGLRLIYFSYDVKMKEKGDIPEGYSVSREKKERFSLILESASTNQTSMYLCASSSISPGEQYFGPGTRLTVT.